This TCR beta chain was documented in a study of shared clonotypes between healthy human individuals (TCRdb year 2020). Turning to the overall study: Three men and two women, aged 18 to 49 years, made up the cohort. To increase sequencing depth and limit assay-specific biases, different laboratories used diverse techniques to prepare libraries and sequence TCR repertoires. Per donor, leukapheresis produced somewhere between about 0.8 and 9.5 billion PBMCs. Blood TCR repertoires of about five healthy adults were deeply sequenced to estimate repertoire size and the extent of clonotype sharing between individuals. Study-wide conclusions, independent of this receptor: Because the study included only a small number of donors, the genetic and exposure-history diversity represented was limited. Pairwise subsampling indicated that sequencing depth was expected to affect the degree of clonotype sharing among donors. Sampling was restricted to blood, and TCR repertoires in tissue are likely to differ from TCR repertoires in blood.

V was cut back by 3 bases and J by 6 bases, leaving a gap of 17 bases between them. From cysteine to phenylalanine, the CDR3 is 14 amino acids long. CDR3 DNA only is kept here, 42 bases in frame from base 1. Looking up the germline V gene (reference sequence) yields CDR1 GTSNPN and CDR2 SVGIG. As regards this clone: The specificity of this receptor is unknown. No quality values exist for individual bases; no much larger clone is one base distant.

The donors were healthy, HIV-negative adults who had no recently reported acute infections or vaccinations. All donors were Caucasian adults living in Nashville, Tennessee, USA. In the unsorted samples, 70 million to 90 million PBMCs were counted, and genomic DNA was extracted using the QIAamp DNA Blood Mini kit. Blood was collected by leukapheresis, and PBMCs were isolated by Ficoll-Histopaque density gradient centrifugation and then cryopreserved in liquid nitrogen vapor phase. Using the deep immunoSEQ assay, multiplex PCR amplified TCR CDR3 regions from genomic DNA. Extracted genomic DNA from each cell subset was distributed evenly across all wells of several immunoSEQ 96-well plates, and each plate was treated as a replicate. For unsorted PBMC, roughly 330 ng genomic DNA, equal to around 30,000 T cell genomes, was loaded into each replicate PCR. Ten immunoSEQ deep assay plates were used to sequence the unsorted PBMC genomic DNA. The purified libraries were quantified using a Qubit 3.0 fluorometer, sized with a Bioanalyzer 2100, and then quantified again using the KAPA Library Quantification kit. Every immunoSEQ 96-well plate was sequenced on a dedicated single-read 150-cycle Illumina NextSeq 550 flow cell. Per the authors' processing: Because the immunoSEQ output included only junctional sequences and no quality scores, the filtering could not be the same as the filtering used for full-length reads. To assign V/J genes and CDR3, sequences were annotated against IMGT germline references using PyIR, a Python wrapper for IgBLAST v1.9. Any read was removed if the V/J assignment was weak (E-value above 1e-6), the CDR3 was missing, or the read contained stop codons, out-of-frame junctions, or ambiguous translated residues. V3J clonotypes were defined as sequences sharing an identical inferred V gene, J gene, and CDR3 amino acid sequence. To compute the percentage overlap between repertoires, the number of shared unique clonotypes was divided by the size of the smaller repertoire. Three approaches were used to assess repertoire richness: RTK rarefaction, the Chao1 estimator, and Recon v2.1 estimates of unobserved clonotypes. This is the immuneACCESS table as TCRdb keeps it, with only in-frame sequences that have V and J called. A part of the clones is gone; compared with another copy, unresolved V genes explain less than half, and the rest is unexplained. V and J calls and clone size are given by that table; D and trimming were obtained from the DNA. This sample comprises 470,000 or so clones, 81% of them detected only once. 10% to 15% of the sample comes from the top ten.

The sequence was collected from a woman between 35 and 50 years old in good health. Some clones in this sample may be carry-over from other donors' samples. The V gene is TRBV30 and the J gene is TRBJ1-1; a tentative D match to TRBD1 spans 6 bases. The sample was PBMCs. CDR3 reads: CAWSLTHREPEAFF. The nucleotide sequence is TGTGCCTGGAGCTTAACTCACAGGGAACCTGAAGCTTTCTTT.